This TCR beta chain is from a study of blood T cell repertoires in COVID-19. Trimming left V 1 base short and J 1 base short, with 10 bases between. This CDR3 is 15 amino acids long. Germline V lookup: CDR1 LNHDA, CDR2 SQIVND (reference sequence). This clone appeared a single time. Clones were read by immunoSEQ multiplex PCR, and TCRdb kept only the in-frame ones, dropping some. The sample contains about 180,000 clones, approximately 86% of which appear only once. The TCR originated in a woman aged 25 to 39 with active or convalescent COVID-19. Sample: peripheral blood. The chain employs TRBV19 and TRBJ1-1, with D perhaps TRBD1 (6 bases). CDR3 in amino acids: CASSIGGGANTEAFF. In nucleotides, the CDR3 is TGTGCCAGTAGTATAGGTGGGGGGGCGAACACTGAAGCTTTCTTT.